Below, 19 T cell receptor beta chains from the same sample are listed, as sequenced in a study of blood T cell repertoires in COVID-19. Clones were read by immunoSEQ multiplex PCR, and TCRdb kept only the in-frame ones, dropping some. Here the sample spans more than 95,000 clones, roughly three quarters being singletons. Sequenced sample: peripheral blood. The source is a middle-aged man with active or convalescent COVID-19.

V gene TRBV24-1 combines with J gene TRBJ2-5; 7 nucleotides agree with TRBD2. Germline V gene sequence: CDR1 KGHDR, CDR2 SFDVKD. Trimming removed 4 bases from V and 4 bases from J; junction bases left unmatched: 14. The CDR3 has 17 residues. The CDR3 protein is CATSETPRAGSPETQYF. The CDR3 DNA reads as TGTGCCACCAGTGAGACCCCCCGAGCGGGGTCCCCAGAGACCCAGTACTTC.

The V and J genes are TRBV27 and TRBJ2-1, with 13 nucleotides matching TRBD2. Losses at the gene ends were 4 bases for V and 5 bases for J; bases not matched to a gene: 11. There are 18 residues in the CDR3. The V gene's germline CDR1 is MNHEY and CDR2 SMNVEV (reference sequence). CDR3 loop: CASSSLPGTSGKHNEQFF. CDR3 coding DNA: TGTGCCAGCAGTTCCCTTCCCGGGACTAGCGGGAAACACAATGAGCAGTTCTTC.

The CDR3 is CASSEQGNTGELFF. Here the CDR3 DNA reads TGTGCCAGCAGTGAACAGGGGAACACCGGGGAGCTGTTTTTT. The chain couples TRBV2 to TRBJ2-2; maybe TRBD1 (5 bases). CDR1 and CDR2 from the germline V gene are SNHLY and FYNNEI. This CDR3 has 14 residues. Trimming shortened V by 2 bases and J by 1 base, and 5 bases separated the two germline ends.

V is TRBV27 and J is TRBJ2-7; a possible D gene is TRBD2 (6 bases). Germline V gene sequence: CDR1 MNHEY, CDR2 SMNVEV (reference sequence). The CDR3 covers 16 residues. The V end was cut by 2 bases, the J end by 6 bases, with 20 bases between. The CDR3 nucleotides are TGTGCCAGCAGTTTACTGGGGCGAGGAGGGCGAAGCGAGCAGTACTTC. It yields the protein CASSLLGRGGRSEQYF.

CDR3 amino acids: CATVAVPNEKLFF. The DNA of the CDR3 is TGTGCCACCGTAGCGGTCCCTAATGAAAAACTGTTTTTT. The rearrangement links TRBV6-5 to TRBJ1-4, with D unclear. Trimming pared 10 bases from V and 3 bases from J, leaving 12 bases between. The CDR3 has 13 amino acids. Germline V gene sequence: CDR1 MNHEY, CDR2 SVGAGI.

The CDR3 protein is CASSPREETQYF. CDR3 nucleotides: TGTGCCAGCTCACCAAGAGAAGAGACCCAGTACTTC. The chain is built from TRBV18 and TRBJ2-5; D gene unclear. This CDR3 is built from 12 residues. The V end lost 2 bases, the J end lost 3 bases, and 4 bases lay between the germline ends. CDR1 and CDR2 from the germline V gene are KGHSH and LQKENI.

This chain joins TRBV9 and TRBJ2-1; 13 positions agree with TRBD2. In germline, CDR1 is SGDLS, CDR2 YYNGEE. J was trimmed by 5 bases and V by 1 base; bases with no gene match: 6. The CDR3 loop spans 17 amino acids. The DNA of the CDR3 is TGTGCCAGCAGCGTAAGAACTAGCGGGAGGGCCCACAATGAGCAGTTCTTC. It translates to CASSVRTSGRAHNEQFF.

The chain employs TRBV7-9 and TRBJ2-7; a possible D gene is TRBD1 (6 bases). Germline V CDR1 and CDR2: SEHNR, FQNEAQ (reference sequence). This CDR3 has 15 residues. Trimming pared 5 bases from V and 0 bases from J, leaving 14 bases between. CDR3 nucleotides: TGTGCCAGCAGCCAAACAGGGTATATCTCCTACGAGCAGTACTTC. It yields the protein CASSQTGYISYEQYF.

There are a few counts of this clone. The gene calls are TRBV5-1 and TRBJ1-1; possible D gene TRBD1, 6 bases. In germline, CDR1 is SGHRS, CDR2 YFSETQ. V was cut by 1 base and J by 4 bases, with 14 bases left in between. The CDR3 runs 15 residues. The CDR3 loop is CASSLSNREGTEAFF. In DNA form, the CDR3 reads TGCGCCAGCAGCTTGTCTAACAGGGAGGGCACTGAAGCTTTCTTT.

The chain carries TRBV9 and TRBJ2-2; the match to TRBD1 covers 7 bases. The CDR3 loop spans 13 amino acids. J lost 6 bases, V lost 3 bases, and 2 bases had no gene match. CDR1 SGDLS and CDR2 YYNGEE come from the germline V gene. This CDR3 reads CASSAQGAGELFF. In nucleotides, the CDR3 is TGTGCCAGCAGCGCTCAGGGGGCCGGGGAGCTGTTTTTT.

This clone has just one count. The V and J genes are TRBV2 and TRBJ1-1, with a possible D match to TRBD1 (5 bases). This CDR3 has 11 amino acids. Trimming removed 4 bases from V and 6 bases from J, with 6 bases in between. The germline CDR1 and CDR2 sequences are SNHLY and FYNNEI. Written as DNA, the CDR3 is TGTGCCAGCAGTGCCAGGGCTGAAGCTTTCTTT. Its translation is CASSARAEAFF.

This clone was seen repeatedly, ten times or more. The V gene is TRBV4-1, the J gene TRBJ1-1; 8 positions match TRBD1. The CDR3 runs 15 residues. The germline CDR1 and CDR2 sequences are MGHRA and YSYEKL. Losses at the gene ends were 4 bases for V and 5 bases for J; bases not matched to a gene: 9. CDR3 nucleotides: TGCGCCAGCAGCCGTGAGGGACAGGTCGATACTGAAGCTTTCTTT. Its translation is CASSREGQVDTEAFF.

In this sample, this clone turned up a few times. The genes are TRBV29-1 and TRBJ1-4, with D unclear. The V gene's germline CDR1 is SQVTM and CDR2 ANQGSEA. Trimming removed 0 bases from V and 8 bases from J, with 7 bases in between. The CDR3 contains 12 residues. The chain's CDR3 is CSVEETREKLFF. In nucleotides, the CDR3 is TGCAGCGTTGAAGAGACCAGGGAAAAACTGTTTTTT.

This chain joins TRBV28 and TRBJ2-5; no clear D. V gave up 2 bases and J gave up 2 bases, with 6 bases separating them. Germline assignment: CDR1 MDHEN and CDR2 SYDVKM. The CDR3 totals 13 residues. In DNA form, the CDR3 reads TGTGCCAGCAGTTTACAACAGCAAGAGACCCAGTACTTC. It encodes CASSLQQQETQYF.

Here the CDR3 reads CASSLARGLGAYEQYF. The CDR3 region has the DNA TGTGCCAGCAGCTTAGCGAGGGGACTAGGGGCCTACGAGCAGTACTTC. The chain has TRBV7-8 and TRBJ2-7; 8 nucleotides match TRBD2. CDR1 is SGHVS and CDR2 is FQNEAQ in the germline V gene. V lost 0 bases to trimming and J lost 2 bases; unmatched junction nucleotides: 6. The CDR3 has 16 residues. Using reference TRBV7-8 and TRBJ2-7 for the parts outside the CDR3, the full variable domain is GAGVSQSPRYKVAKRGQDVALRCDPISGHVSLFWYQQALGQGPEFLTYFQNEAQLDKSGLPSDRFFAERPEGSVSTLKIQRTQQEDSAVYLCASSLARGLGAYEQYFGPGTRLTVT.

The chain recombines TRBV18 with TRBJ1-1; D unclear. V was trimmed by 5 bases and J by 3 bases, leaving 7 bases between them. Germline V CDR1 and CDR2: KGHSH, LQKENI. This CDR3 is 12 amino acids long. CDR3 loop: CASSLMYTEAFF. For the CDR3, the DNA is TGTGCCAGCTCATTAATGTACACTGAAGCTTTCTTT.

CDR3 in DNA: TGTGCCAGCAGCTTGCGGGGGAATAAGCGATCCGGGGAGCTGTTTTTT. It translates to CASSLRGNKRSGELFF. The chain joins TRBV5-8 to TRBJ2-2; D possibly corresponds to TRBD2 (6 bases). The CDR3 runs to 16 residues. Between the trimmed V and J ends, which lost 1 base and 6 bases, there was a span of 16 bases. CDR1 SGHTS and CDR2 YDEGEE come from the germline V gene.

The chain links TRBV11-2 to TRBJ2-5; TRBD1 agrees at 7 bases. V shed 5 bases and J 5 bases; nucleotides not matched to a gene: 11. The CDR3 has 15 amino acids. Germline-derived CDR1 and CDR2 are SGHAT and FQNNGV. CDR3 coding DNA: TGTGCCAGCAGCCCTAGTCACAGGGGCGAGGAGACCCAGTACTTC. It yields the protein CASSPSHRGEETQYF.

The J gene is TRBJ1-2, the V gene TRBV2, with D unclear. The V and J ends lost 0 bases and 4 bases respectively, with 9 bases between them. This CDR3 is built from 14 residues. CDR1 is SNHLY and CDR2 is FYNNEI in the germline V gene. CDR3 region: CASSEALLFYGYTF. The CDR3 DNA reads TGTGCCAGCAGTGAAGCGCTACTATTCTATGGCTACACCTTC. The variable domain in full, completed from reference TRBV2 and TRBJ1-2, reads EPEVTQTPSHQVTQMGQEVILRCVPISNHLYFYWYRQILGQKVEFLVSFYNNEISEKSEIFDDQFSVERPDGSNFTLKIRSTKLEDSAMYFCASSEALLFYGYTFGSGTRLTVV.